The source of this T cell receptor beta chain is a study of OX40 agonist ivuxolimab in advanced cancers. For the study at large: Males comprised approximately 84% of the group, whose mean age was approximately 60 years (range roughly 20 to 85). Notes on the study in general: Some nonresponders additionally presented with little normalized T-cell clonal expansion.

Only in-frame clones appear in the TCRdb table, and some are missing; sequencing was by immunoSEQ multiplex PCR. In the table there are approximately 65,000 clones, roughly 87% of which are singletons. In the case of this clone: The antigen remains undetermined.

The CDR3 runs to 18 residues. V shed 2 bases and J 1 base; nucleotides not matched to a gene: 10. Germline lookup yields CDR1 MGHRA and CDR2 YSYEKL. The J gene is TRBJ1-3, the V gene TRBV4-1; 8 nucleotides agree with TRBD1. This TCR was sampled from an adult with an advanced solid tumor such as melanoma, head and neck, liver or kidney cancer. Sequences were derived from CD4+ or CD8+ T cells sorted from blood, sampled in a trial of the OX40 agonist ivuxolimab. The CDR3 nucleotides are TGCGCCAGCAGCCAACCCCCCGGACAGGGACTTTCTGGAAACACCATATATTTT. The encoded protein is CASSQPPGQGLSGNTIYF.